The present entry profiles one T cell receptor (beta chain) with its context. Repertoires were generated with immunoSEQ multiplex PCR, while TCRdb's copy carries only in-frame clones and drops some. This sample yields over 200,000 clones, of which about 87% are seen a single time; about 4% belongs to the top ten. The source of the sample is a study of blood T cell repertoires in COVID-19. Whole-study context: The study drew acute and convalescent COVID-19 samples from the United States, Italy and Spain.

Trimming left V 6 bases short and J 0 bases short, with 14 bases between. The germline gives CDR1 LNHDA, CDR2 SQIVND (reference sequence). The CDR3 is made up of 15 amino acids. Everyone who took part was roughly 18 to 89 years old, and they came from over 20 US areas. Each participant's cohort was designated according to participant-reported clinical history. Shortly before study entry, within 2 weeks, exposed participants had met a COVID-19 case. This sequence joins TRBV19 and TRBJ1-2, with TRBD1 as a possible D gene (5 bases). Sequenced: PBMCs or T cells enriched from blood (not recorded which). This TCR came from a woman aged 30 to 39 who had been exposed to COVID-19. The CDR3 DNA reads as TGTGCCAGTAGGGGGACTCCTGTTACTAACTATGGCTACACCTTC. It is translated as CASRGTPVTNYGYTF.